The 32 T cell receptor beta chains presented below share a single source sample, sequenced in a study of cytomegalovirus exposure and HLA in healthy donors. In the PCR, 60 Vbeta and 13 Jbeta primers were used. Libraries were prepared by immunoSEQ multiplex PCR; TCRdb keeps only in-frame clonotypes and omits some of them. This table has about 150,000 clones, almost 80% appearing once. Sequenced sample: PBMCs. These receptors all stem from a young woman in good health and CMV-seronegative.

This chain uses TRBV5-4 with TRBJ2-7; the match to TRBD1 covers 8 bases. V was clipped by 4 bases and J by 0 bases; unmatched bases: 6. The CDR3 is 15 amino acids. Germline V gene data show CDR1 as SGHNT and CDR2 as YYREEE (reference sequence). In DNA, the CDR3 is TGTGCCAGCAGCAAGGACAGGGTGACCTCCTACGAGCAGTACTTC. It encodes CASSKDRVTSYEQYF.

The V gene is TRBV5-1, the J gene TRBJ1-3, with a tentative D call TRBD1 (5 bases). The CDR3 runs 17 residues. The V and J ends lost 5 bases and 3 bases respectively, with 21 bases between them. CDR1 and CDR2 from the germline V gene are SGHRS and YFSETQ. CDR3: CASSTGLRPMIGNTIYF. In DNA form, the CDR3 reads TGCGCCAGCAGTACGGGACTCAGGCCTATGATTGGAAACACCATATATTTT.

The rearrangement joins TRBV4-3 to TRBJ2-5, with 11 bases identical to TRBD2. This CDR3 spans 15 amino acids. Germline values: CDR1 LGHNA, CDR2 YSLEER. Germline trimming cut 0 bases from V and 3 bases from J; bases unmatched to any gene: 0. CDR3 nucleotide sequence: TGCGCCAGCAGCCAAGAGACTAGCGGGGAAGAGACCCAGTACTTC. Translating gives CASSQETSGEETQYF.

A remark on this clone: Other DNA sequences in this sample translate to the same CDR3. The chain links TRBV5-1 to TRBJ2-2; 7 bases align to TRBD2. Germline-derived CDR1 and CDR2 are SGHRS and YFSETQ. The CDR3 sequence is 15 residues long. V dropped 0 bases and J dropped 1; count of bases not matched to a gene: 0. The CDR3, as DNA: TGCGCCAGCAGCTTGGCGGGAGGGAACACCGGGGAGCTGTTTTTT. Protein sequence: CASSLAGGNTGELFF.

The chain carries TRBV6-5 and TRBJ1-5, with D possibly being TRBD1 (6 bases). Germline values: CDR1 MNHEY, CDR2 SVGAGI. This CDR3 has 15 amino acids. V shed 4 bases and J shed 4 bases, with 14 bases lying between them. The chain's CDR3 is CASSSSQGRNQPQHF. Written as DNA, the CDR3 is TGTGCCAGCAGTTCCTCACAGGGAAGGAATCAGCCCCAGCATTTT.

This sequence joins TRBV6-5 and TRBJ1-1; D is perhaps TRBD1 (6 bases). CDR3 length: 15 residues. Trimming pared 0 bases from V and 0 bases from J, leaving 8 bases between. CDR1 is MNHEY, CDR2 SVGAGI, per germline. The CDR3 loop reads CASSYSQGLNTEAFF. Written as DNA, the CDR3 is TGTGCCAGCAGTTACTCTCAGGGGTTGAACACTGAAGCTTTCTTT.

The CDR3 is CASSAHRTGESYEQYF. CDR3 DNA: TGTGCCAGCAGCGCCCACCGGACAGGGGAATCCTACGAGCAGTACTTC. The chain recombines TRBV5-4 with TRBJ2-7; 9 nucleotides match TRBD1. The CDR3 spans 16 residues. The germline V gene has CDR1 SGHNT and CDR2 YYREEE (reference sequence). J was trimmed by 1 base and V by 4 bases; bases with no gene match: 9.

The chain links TRBV9 to TRBJ2-1, with 8 positions matching TRBD2. The V gene end was trimmed by 3 bases and the J gene end by 6 bases; junction bases not matched to a gene: 8. The CDR3 spans 15 residues. Germline CDR1 is SGDLS and CDR2 is YYNGEE. The CDR3 DNA follows: TGTGCCAGCAGCGCCCCGGGACTAGATGGCAATGAGCAGTTCTTC. Protein product: CASSAPGLDGNEQFF.

This chain uses TRBV28 with TRBJ1-4; possibly TRBD1 for D (6 bases). Trimming stripped 6 bases from V and 5 bases from J, with 10 bases between. Germline V CDR1 and CDR2: MDHEN, SYDVKM. The CDR3 extends over 13 amino acids. The CDR3 DNA sequence: TGTGCCAGCAGGGGGGGGGCAAATGAAAAACTGTTTTTT. The encoded protein is CASRGGANEKLFF.

The chain couples TRBV2 to TRBJ1-5; D is perhaps TRBD1 (5 bases). The V end was cut by 6 bases, the J end by 5 bases, with 14 bases between. Germline values: CDR1 SNHLY, CDR2 FYNNEI. This CDR3 is built from 14 residues. The CDR3 DNA sequence: TGTGCCAGCAGGGGCGAAGGGGATCATCAGCCCCAGCATTTT. Protein sequence: CASRGEGDHQPQHF.

V usage is TRBV9 and J usage is TRBJ2-5; 10 positions agree with TRBD1. Germline CDR1 is SGDLS and CDR2 is YYNGEE. Trimming took 0 bases from V and 2 from J; bases not matched to a gene: 10. The CDR3 has 18 residues. Here the CDR3 reads CASSVGGRDRGEQETQYF. In DNA form, the CDR3 reads TGTGCCAGCAGCGTAGGGGGTAGGGACAGGGGCGAACAAGAGACCCAGTACTTC.

The genes are TRBV4-1 and TRBJ2-6, with D uncertain. Germline lookup yields CDR1 MGHRA and CDR2 YSYEKL. The V gene lost 1 base and the J gene lost 0 bases, with 10 bases spanning the gap. The CDR3 contains 17 residues. CDR3 region: CASSQGGLSSGANVLTF. In nucleotides, the CDR3 is TGCGCCAGCAGCCAAGGAGGTCTAAGCTCTGGGGCCAACGTCCTGACTTTC.

The chain couples TRBV6-1 to TRBJ1-1; no reliable D call. V dropped 3 bases and J dropped 0 bases, with 11 bases sitting between them. CDR3 length equals 15 residues. The germline V gene has CDR1 MNHNS and CDR2 SASEGT. CDR3 DNA: TGTGCCAGCAGTGATATTCGGGAAATGAACACTGAAGCTTTCTTT. Protein product: CASSDIREMNTEAFF.

The chain is built from TRBV7-6 and TRBJ1-1; possible D gene TRBD1, 6 bases. This CDR3 contains 16 residues. Per germline, CDR1 SGHVS and CDR2 FNYEAQ. Between the trimmed V and J ends, which lost 5 bases and 1 base, there was a span of 17 bases. The CDR3 here is CASSPGGGAENTEAFF. The CDR3 coding sequence is TGTGCCAGCAGCCCGGGAGGGGGGGCCGAGAACACTGAAGCTTTCTTT.

The chain has TRBV4-3 and TRBJ1-4; TRBD1 might be the D (5 bases). V lost 1 base to trimming and J lost 8 bases, with 20 bases between them. The CDR3 contains 17 residues. CDR1 is LGHNA, CDR2 YSLEER, per germline. This CDR3 is CASSQGYENAAGEKLFF. The CDR3, as DNA: TGCGCCAGCAGCCAAGGGTACGAAAACGCCGCAGGGGAAAAACTGTTTTTT.

The chain links TRBV30 to TRBJ1-2; the D gene is possibly TRBD1 (5 bases). CDR3 length: 15 residues. The V gene's germline CDR1 is GTSNPN and CDR2 SVGIG (reference sequence). The V end was cut by 1 base, the J end by 4 bases, with 16 bases between. The DNA for the CDR3 is TGTGCCTGGAGTGGAGACAGAGAAAATCCCTATGGCTACACCTTC. This gives the protein CAWSGDRENPYGYTF.

The chain employs TRBV6-1 and TRBJ1-1, with D tentatively TRBD1 (5 bases). The CDR3 is 14 residues long. CDR1 and CDR2 (germline): MNHNS, SASEGT. The ends were cut back, 3 bases at V and 5 bases at J, with 13 bases in the middle. DNA of the CDR3: TGTGCCAGCAGTGACAACGGGGGAGGGACTGAAGCTTTCTTT. Translating gives CASSDNGGGTEAFF.

This sequence joins TRBV6-6 and TRBJ1-4; tentatively, D is TRBD1 (6 bases). V was clipped by 3 bases and J by 5 bases, with 10 bases between them. Germline V gene data show CDR1 as MNHNY and CDR2 as SVGAGI (reference sequence). The CDR3 runs 14 residues. CDR3 protein: CASSYTGSNEKLFF. The CDR3 DNA reads TGTGCCAGCAGTTATACAGGGTCCAATGAAAAACTGTTTTTT.

V gene TRBV7-2 combines with J gene TRBJ2-3; TRBD2 might be the D (5 bases). Trimming took off 1 base at V and 2 bases at J, with 7 bases between the two ends. CDR3 size: 14 residues. CDR1 and CDR2 (germline): SGHTA, FQGNSA. The DNA of the CDR3 is TGTGCCAGCAGCTTAGGGCTAGCCACAGATACGCAGTATTTT. It encodes CASSLGLATDTQYF.

The chain couples TRBV5-6 to TRBJ2-5, with 7 bases lining up with TRBD1. This CDR3 comprises 13 residues. V lost 4 bases, J lost 2 bases, and 2 bases stayed unmatched. CDR1 is SGHDT, CDR2 YYEEEE, per germline. The CDR3 DNA reads as TGTGCCAGCAGCGACAGGGTTCAAGAGACCCAGTACTTC. The encoded protein is CASSDRVQETQYF.

The genes are TRBV9 and TRBJ2-6; a weak D match, TRBD2 (7 bases). Germline V gene lookup returns CDR1 SGDLS and CDR2 YYNGEE. Trimming removed 5 bases from V and 0 bases from J, with 12 bases in between. This CDR3 is built from 16 residues. CDR3 sequence (DNA): TGTGCCAGCAGTCGGGGGGCGGACTCTGGGGCCAACGTCCTGACTTTC. This encodes CASSRGADSGANVLTF.

This sequence joins TRBV10-1 and TRBJ2-7; no clear D gene. The CDR3 consists of 10 residues. Germline CDR1 WNHNN, CDR2 SYGVQD (reference sequence). Trimming took off 7 bases at V and 2 bases at J, with 3 bases between the two ends. In DNA form, the CDR3 reads TGCGCCAGCACTACCTACGAGCAGTACTTC. Translated: CASTTYEQYF.

This clone was counted a single time. This chain connects TRBV15 to TRBJ1-2; 7 nucleotides agree with TRBD1. The CDR3 sequence is 16 residues long. Germline loops: CDR1 LNHNV, CDR2 YYDKDF (reference sequence). The ends lost 0 bases at V and 7 bases at J; junction bases unmatched: 11. The CDR3 DNA is TGTGCCACCAGCAGAGATGTTTGGGACAGCCAGCGTGGCTACACCTTC. Residues: CATSRDVWDSQRGYTF.

In its sample, this clone was seen once. The chain uses TRBV6-4 and TRBJ2-3, with D possibly being TRBD1 (5 bases). This CDR3 is built from 14 residues. CDR1 and CDR2 from the germline V gene are MRHNA and SNTAGT. Trimming pared 5 bases from V and 2 bases from J, leaving 11 bases between. Here the CDR3 DNA reads TGTGCCAGCAGTACAGGAGATGACACAGATACGCAGTATTTT. It is translated as CASSTGDDTDTQYF.

This chain joins TRBV2 and TRBJ1-5; the D gene is possibly TRBD1 (6 bases). Germline V gives CDR1 SNHLY, CDR2 FYNNEI. The germline V and J ends were trimmed by 1 base and 0 bases, with 10 bases remaining between them. CDR3 size: 16 residues. CDR3 region: CASSEVGRGSNQPQHF. Here the CDR3 DNA reads TGTGCCAGCAGTGAAGTGGGCAGGGGTAGCAATCAGCCCCAGCATTTT.

The V gene is TRBV18, the J gene TRBJ2-1; a weak D match, TRBD2 (6 bases). The CDR3 runs 16 residues. The germline gives CDR1 KGHSH, CDR2 LQKENI. Trimming took off 2 bases at V and 5 bases at J, with 16 bases between the two ends. The CDR3 spells CASSPRKGEDDNEQFF. Written as DNA, the CDR3 is TGTGCCAGCTCACCAAGGAAAGGGGAGGACGACAATGAGCAGTTCTTC.

The sample holds a few counts of this clone. This chain joins TRBV27 and TRBJ2-1; 8 bases are a match to TRBD2. V lost 5 bases and J lost 4; bases outside the gene matches: 10. CDR3 length: 16 amino acids. Germline V CDR1 and CDR2: MNHEY, SMNVEV (reference sequence). CDR3 protein: CASSTQLAGIYNEQFF. The CDR3 DNA follows: TGTGCCAGCAGTACCCAGTTAGCGGGGATATACAATGAGCAGTTCTTC.

In its sample, this clone was seen a few times. V usage is TRBV15 and J usage is TRBJ1-1; D gene unclear. Germline V gene lookup returns CDR1 LNHNV and CDR2 YYDKDF (reference sequence). CDR3 length equals 14 residues. The V end lost 0 bases, the J end lost 0 bases, and 5 bases lay between the germline ends. The CDR3 protein is CATSRERMNTEAFF. In nucleotides, the CDR3 is TGTGCCACCAGCAGAGAGAGGATGAACACTGAAGCTTTCTTT. The entire variable domain, with the rest obtained from reference TRBV15 and TRBJ1-1, is as follows: DAMVIQNPRYQVTQFGKPVTLSCSQTLNHNVMYWYQQKSSQAPKLLFHYYDKDFNNEADTPDNFQSRRPNTSFCFLDIRSPGLGDTAMYLCATSRERMNTEAFFGQGTRLTVV.

V gene TRBV5-8 combines with J gene TRBJ1-1, with D unresolved. The V gene lost 4 bases and the J gene lost 5 bases, with 12 bases spanning the gap. The germline V gene has CDR1 SGHTS and CDR2 YDEGEE. The CDR3 contains 13 residues. The CDR3 bases are TGTGCCAGCAGCCCTCACCGTGAGACTGAAGCTTTCTTT. Residues: CASSPHRETEAFF.

The chain uses TRBV6-5 and TRBJ2-6, with D possibly being TRBD1 (5 bases). CDR1 is MNHEY and CDR2 is SVGAGI in the germline V gene. V gave up 5 bases and J gave up 0 bases, with 8 bases separating them. The CDR3 loop spans 15 amino acids. CDR3 residues: CASSTQGSGANVLTF. The CDR3 region has the DNA TGTGCCAGCAGTACCCAGGGCTCTGGGGCCAACGTCCTGACTTTC.

The chain uses TRBV7-6 and TRBJ2-3; 15 bases agree with TRBD2. The CDR3 is 21 amino acids. Germline V CDR1 and CDR2: SGHVS, FNYEAQ. Trimming removed 1 base from V and 1 base from J; junction bases left unmatched: 12. CDR3: CASSLEFAGLAGGGGTDTQYF. DNA for the CDR3: TGTGCCAGCAGCTTAGAGTTCGCCGGACTAGCGGGGGGGGGTGGCACAGATACGCAGTATTTT.

The chain recombines TRBV6-5 with TRBJ2-1; tentative D call: TRBD2 (6 bases). The CDR3 spans 16 residues. CDR1 is MNHEY, CDR2 SVGAGI, per germline. The V end was cut by 4 bases, the J end by 2 bases, with 15 bases between. For the CDR3, the DNA is TGTGCCAGCAGTTCGCTGACTAGTCCCACCTACAATGAGCAGTTCTTC. Residues: CASSSLTSPTYNEQFF.